The following is a T cell receptor (beta chain) sequence with its context. J was trimmed by 4 bases and V by 5 bases; bases with no gene match: 6. CDR1 is SGHNT and CDR2 is YENEEA in the germline V gene. The CDR3 contains 14 residues. The source of the sample is a study of cytomegalovirus exposure and HLA in healthy donors. Use of 60 Vbeta and 13 Jbeta primers characterized the PCR. Here immunoSEQ multiplex PCR was the method, and the copy in TCRdb shows in-frame clones only, minus some. This sample has about 41,000 clones, with over 70% found just once. Sequencing was done on a sample of PBMCs. The rearrangement joins TRBV11-3 to TRBJ2-3; 7 nucleotides agree with TRBD1. The source of this sequence is a man aged 50-60 years in good health and CMV-seronegative. CDR3 region: CASSPRQGADTQYF. CDR3 bases: TGTGCCAGCAGCCCACGGCAGGGGGCAGATACGCAGTATTTT.